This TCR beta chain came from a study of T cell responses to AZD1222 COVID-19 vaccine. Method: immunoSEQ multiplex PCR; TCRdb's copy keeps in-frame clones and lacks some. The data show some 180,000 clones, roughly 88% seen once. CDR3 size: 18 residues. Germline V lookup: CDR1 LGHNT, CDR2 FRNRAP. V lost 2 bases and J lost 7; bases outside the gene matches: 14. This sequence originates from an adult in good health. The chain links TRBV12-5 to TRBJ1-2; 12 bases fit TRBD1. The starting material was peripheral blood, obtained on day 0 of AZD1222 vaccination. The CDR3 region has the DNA TGTGCTAGTGGTTTGTCTCCGGGACAGGGGGCATGGGAGCCTGGCTACACCTTC. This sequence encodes CASGLSPGQGAWEPGYTF.